The 14 T cell receptor beta chains in this list originate from one sample, sequenced in a study of CD8+ T cells in alopecia areata (dated by TCRdb to the late 2010s). Libraries were prepared through the immunoSEQ multiplex PCR assay. For TCR sequencing, RNA was extracted from every sample and reverse transcribed into cDNA to serve as template. TCRdb stores this immuneACCESS table with in-frame sequences only. Part of the clones is absent; in the studies checked, under half of the shortfall reflects unresolved V genes, and no reason is known for the rest. Here the sample has over 150,000 clones; approximately 57% occur a single time. Approximately 15% of the sample comes from the top ten. Reading the label with the study, this specimen's time point is: 20 to 30 weeks on oral tofacitinib. The label giving this sample's treatment or condition can be read as: oral pan-JAK inhibitor, 5-10 mg twice daily.

Sequenced here: CD4+ T cells sorted from blood, sampled at week 24, from a patient treated with tofacitinib. These receptors originate from a human donor with alopecia areata.

As regards this clone: The same CDR3 also results from other DNA sequences found in this sample. The chain has TRBV30 and TRBJ1-2, with unresolved D. CDR3 length: 12 amino acids. Trimming cost V 2 bases and J 2 bases, with 6 bases left between them. Germline V gives CDR1 GTSNPN, CDR2 SVGIG (reference sequence). In DNA, the CDR3 is TGTGCCTGGAGTCCTGGAAACTATGGCTACACCTTC. It specifies CAWSPGNYGYTF.

There are a few counts of this clone. DNA of the CDR3: TGTGCCACCAGCAGTTTAGCGGGGGGATCCTACGAGCAGTACTTC. Encoded protein: CATSSLAGGSYEQYF. The chain has TRBV15 and TRBJ2-7; 10 nucleotides align to TRBD2. The germline V gene encodes CDR1 LNHNV and CDR2 YYDKDF (reference sequence). CDR3 size: 15 residues. Germline trimming cut 3 bases from V and 1 base from J; bases unmatched to any gene: 3.

This chain links TRBV2 with TRBJ2-3, with 12 bases matching TRBD2. This CDR3 is 16 amino acids long. Per germline, CDR1 SNHLY and CDR2 FYNNEI. Trimming cost V 3 bases and J 2 bases; bases outside gene matches: 3. The CDR3: CASSDRTSGVTDTQYF. The DNA of the CDR3 is TGTGCCAGCAGTGATAGGACTAGCGGGGTCACAGATACGCAGTATTTT.

The genes are TRBV7-9 and TRBJ2-7, with D perhaps matching TRBD1 (6 bases). The CDR3 covers 14 residues. Germline CDR1 SEHNR, CDR2 FQNEAQ (reference sequence). Trimming cost V 5 bases and J 4 bases, with 15 bases left between them. The CDR3 protein is CASSRSGTNYEQYF. The CDR3 DNA sequence: TGTGCCAGCAGCCGGTCCGGGACAAATTACGAGCAGTACTTC.

The chain employs TRBV7-6 and TRBJ2-2; D not resolved. The germline gives CDR1 SGHVS, CDR2 FNYEAQ. The CDR3 loop spans 12 amino acids. Trimming stripped 1 base from V and 6 bases from J, with 3 bases between. The CDR3 is CASSLGAGELFF. The CDR3 DNA follows: TGTGCCAGCAGCTTAGGGGCCGGGGAGCTGTTTTTT.

This clone was recorded a few times. The rearrangement joins TRBV9 to TRBJ1-2; possibly TRBD1 for D (5 bases). Trimming shortened V by 4 bases and J by 4 bases, and 20 bases separated the two germline ends. Germline V CDR1 and CDR2: SGDLS, YYNGEE. The CDR3 is 16 amino acids. CDR3 coding DNA: TGTGCCAGCAGCCCCCGACAGACCAAACAGGTCTATGGCTACACCTTC. It is translated as CASSPRQTKQVYGYTF.

DNA for the CDR3: TGTGCCAGCAGCGAGGGGGGAGCGCCCCAAGAGACCCAGTACTTC. Translated, it gives CASSEGGAPQETQYF. This rearrangement joins TRBV7-9 to TRBJ2-5, with D tentatively TRBD1 or TRBD2 (6 bases each). V lost 5 bases and J lost 1, with 14 bases in between. The CDR3 contains 15 residues. Germline CDR1 is SEHNR and CDR2 is FQNEAQ (reference sequence).

The rearrangement uses TRBV29-1 and TRBJ2-2, with 9 bases aligning to TRBD1. The CDR3 spans 13 residues. Germline V CDR1 and CDR2: SQVTM, ANQGSEA. Trimming at V came to 7 bases and at J to 0 bases, leaving 0 bases not matched to a gene. The CDR3 is CSGTGANTGELFF. In DNA form, the CDR3 reads TGCAGCGGGACAGGGGCGAACACCGGGGAGCTGTTTTTT.

This chain connects TRBV19 to TRBJ1-1; no definite D call. V gave up 3 bases and J gave up 1 base, with 6 bases separating them. The CDR3 is made up of 13 amino acids. The germline CDR1 and CDR2 sequences are LNHDA and SQIVND (reference sequence). The CDR3 loop is CASSIMGNTEAFF. In nucleotides, the CDR3 is TGTGCCAGTAGTATCATGGGGAACACTGAAGCTTTCTTT.

The chain carries TRBV29-1 and TRBJ1-1; 8 bases match TRBD1. The CDR3 totals 13 residues. Germline loops: CDR1 SQVTM, CDR2 ANQGSEA. The trim removed 6 bases at V and 5 bases at J, leaving 8 bases unmatched. The chain's CDR3 is CSVGQAIGTEAFF. The CDR3 DNA sequence: TGCAGCGTGGGACAGGCCATTGGGACTGAAGCTTTCTTT.

CDR3 amino acids: CASSQFRGAEAFF. The CDR3 coding sequence is TGTGCCAGCAGCCAGTTCAGGGGTGCTGAAGCTTTCTTT. The chain is built from TRBV11-2 and TRBJ1-1; possible D gene TRBD1, 6 bases. Deletions cut 5 bases from V and 6 bases from J, with 13 bases between. The CDR3 length is 13 residues. Germline CDR1 SGHAT, CDR2 FQNNGV.

Only a few counts were recorded for this clone. The chain recombines TRBV29-1 with TRBJ1-4; D is unclear. The V end lost 6 bases, the J end lost 2 bases, and 13 bases lay between the germline ends. CDR3 size: 14 residues. Looked up from germline, CDR1 is SQVTM and CDR2 is ANQGSEA. CDR3 in amino acids: CSVRLGGTNEKLFF. As DNA, the CDR3 is TGCAGCGTCAGACTCGGTGGCACTAATGAAAAACTGTTTTTT.

The chain uses TRBV4-1 and TRBJ1-6; no clear D. The CDR3 runs to 14 residues. Trimming stripped 1 base from V and 8 bases from J, with 9 bases between. Germline lookup yields CDR1 MGHRA and CDR2 YSYEKL. The CDR3 nucleotides are TGCGCCAGCAGCCAAGGGAGGGATGATTCACCCCTCCACTTT. Residues: CASSQGRDDSPLHF.

This clone was picked up one time. The chain employs TRBV30 and TRBJ2-1; 7 bases line up with TRBD1. This CDR3 spans 15 amino acids. V lost 4 bases and J lost 1; bases outside the gene matches: 7. Germline V gives CDR1 GTSNPN, CDR2 SVGIG (reference sequence). The CDR3 sequence is CAWNSGQTSYNEQFF. The DNA of the CDR3 is TGTGCCTGGAACTCGGGACAGACATCCTACAATGAGCAGTTCTTC.